This TCR beta chain was captured by sequencing in a study of CD8+ T cells in alopecia areata. The sequencing template was cDNA reverse transcribed from extracted RNA. Assay used: immunoSEQ multiplex PCR; TCRdb lists only in-frame clones, some missing. This table holds about 180,000 clones, about 51% found once. Treatment defined: oral pan-JAK inhibitor, 5-10 mg twice daily. Peripheral blood and lesional scalp punch biopsies came from alopecia areata patients. The germline CDR1 and CDR2 sequences are MNHEY and SMNVEV (reference sequence). The length of the CDR3 is 16 residues. The ends were cut back, 2 bases at V and 8 bases at J, with 19 bases in the middle.

Sequences were derived from CD8+ T cells sorted from blood, sampled around week 54, from a patient treated with tofacitinib. The chain uses TRBV27 and TRBJ2-1, with D possibly TRBD1 on 5 matching bases. This clonotype originated in a human donor with alopecia areata. This chain's CDR3 is CASSLRGQGGWDEQFF. CDR3 in DNA: TGTGCCAGCAGTTTAAGGGGCCAGGGTGGTTGGGATGAGCAGTTCTTC.